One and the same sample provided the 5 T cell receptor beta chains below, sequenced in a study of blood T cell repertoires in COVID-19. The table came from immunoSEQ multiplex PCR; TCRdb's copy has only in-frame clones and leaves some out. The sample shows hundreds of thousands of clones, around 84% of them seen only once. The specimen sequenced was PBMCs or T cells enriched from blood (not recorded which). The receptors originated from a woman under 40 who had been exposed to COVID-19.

CDR3 bases: TGCAGCGTTGAACCAAGGGACAGGCCCTTTGAAGCTTTCTTT. Protein: CSVEPRDRPFEAFF. This chain links TRBV29-1 with TRBJ1-1, with 8 bases aligning to TRBD1. Germline-derived CDR1 and CDR2 are SQVTM and ANQGSEA. The CDR3 extends over 14 amino acids. With 2 bases clipped from V and 7 bases from J, the junction kept 9 bases outside the gene matches.

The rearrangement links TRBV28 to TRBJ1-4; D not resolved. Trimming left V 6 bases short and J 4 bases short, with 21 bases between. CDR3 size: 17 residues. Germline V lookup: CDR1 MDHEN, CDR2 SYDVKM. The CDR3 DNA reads TGTGCCAGCAGCCCTGCGGCAGGCGGGAATGATAATGAAAAACTGTTTTTT. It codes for CASSPAAGGNDNEKLFF.

The CDR3 reads CASSLVSGINEQYF. CDR3 DNA sequence: TGTGCCAGCAGCTTGGTTAGCGGGATAAACGAGCAGTACTTC. The V gene is TRBV5-6, the J gene TRBJ2-7, with 8 bases lining up with TRBD2. CDR1 and CDR2 (germline): SGHDT, YYEEEE. The CDR3 consists of 14 residues. The V gene end was trimmed by 0 bases and the J gene end by 5 bases; junction bases not matched to a gene: 4. Full variable domain (missing parts from reference TRBV5-6 and TRBJ2-7): DAGVTQSPTHLIKTRGQQVTLRCSPKSGHDTVSWYQQALGQGPQFIFQYYEEEERQRGNFPDRFSGHQFPNYSSELNVNALLLGDSALYLCASSLVSGINEQYFGPGTRLTVT.

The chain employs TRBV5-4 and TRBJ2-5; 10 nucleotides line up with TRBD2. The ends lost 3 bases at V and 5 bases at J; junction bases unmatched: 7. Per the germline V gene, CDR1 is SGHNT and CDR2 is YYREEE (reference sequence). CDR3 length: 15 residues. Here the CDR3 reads CASSSVGSGGETQYF. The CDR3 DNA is TGTGCCAGCAGCTCGGTTGGTAGCGGGGGGGAGACCCAGTACTTC.

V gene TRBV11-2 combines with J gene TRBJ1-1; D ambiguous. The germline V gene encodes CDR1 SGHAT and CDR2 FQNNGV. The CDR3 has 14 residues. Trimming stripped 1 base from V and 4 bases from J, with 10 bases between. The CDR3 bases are TGTGCCAGCAGCTTAGGACCGCCGGGCACTGAAGCTTTCTTT. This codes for CASSLGPPGTEAFF.